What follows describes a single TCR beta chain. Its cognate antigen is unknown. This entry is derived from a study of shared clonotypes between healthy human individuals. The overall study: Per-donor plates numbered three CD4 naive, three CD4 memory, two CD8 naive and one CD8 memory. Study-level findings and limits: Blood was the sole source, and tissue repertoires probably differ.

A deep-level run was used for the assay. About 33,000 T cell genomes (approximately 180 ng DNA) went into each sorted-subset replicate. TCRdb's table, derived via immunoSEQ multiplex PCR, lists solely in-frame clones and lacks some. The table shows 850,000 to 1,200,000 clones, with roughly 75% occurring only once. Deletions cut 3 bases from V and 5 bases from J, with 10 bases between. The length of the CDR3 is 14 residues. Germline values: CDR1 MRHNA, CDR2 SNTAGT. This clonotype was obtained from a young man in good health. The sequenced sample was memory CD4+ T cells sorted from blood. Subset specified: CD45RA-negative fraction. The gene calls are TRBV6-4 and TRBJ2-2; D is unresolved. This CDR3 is CASSETGWTGELFF. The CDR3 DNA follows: TGTGCCAGCAGTGAAACCGGGTGGACCGGGGAGCTGTTTTTT.